This T cell receptor (beta chain) is from a study of cytomegalovirus exposure and HLA in healthy donors. V lost 5 bases and J 3 bases, leaving 8 bases between the germline ends. CDR1 SGHVS and CDR2 FQNEAQ come from the germline V gene. This CDR3 is 12 amino acids long. Both 60 Vbeta primers and 13 Jbeta primers went into the PCR. Libraries were prepared by immunoSEQ multiplex PCR; TCRdb keeps only in-frame clonotypes and omits some of them. The sample table sets out around 140,000 clones. The source is a man between 18 and 35 years old in good health and CMV-seronegative. The chain joins TRBV7-8 to TRBJ2-7; D uncertain. Sequencing was performed on PBMCs. CDR3 amino acids: CASSPTGYEQYF. DNA of the CDR3: TGTGCCAGCAGCCCAACCGGCTACGAGCAGTACTTC.